A selection of T cell receptor beta chains follows, all from one sample in a study of T-cell memory formation after mild COVID-19. TCRdb independently ran MiXCR on the 5' RACE reads; one entry per CDR3 protein. This sample has around 130,000 distinct CDR3 sequences; approximately 15% occur once, and the top ten carry about 5.2%. Sequences were obtained from PBMCs or a T cell subset sorted from them (not recorded which). All receptors derive from a man aged 18 to 29 who had mild COVID-19 (a few samples of this study predate the infection). Cell type and time point are not known. Each CDR3 is given with its conserved first and last residue. Fields, in order: clone size, D gene, J gene, CDR3 length, V gene, CDR3 protein, CDR3 DNA. The D gene is left open where the match is weak. Size tells how often a clone was seen (once, few, many) or the class of an expanded clone, and some rows leave it out.

>few|.|TRBJ2-2|13|TRBV7-2
CASSWGGQEVVFF
TGTGCCAGCAGCTGGGGAGGTCAGGAAGTCGTGTTTTTT
>.|.|TRBJ1-3|12|TRBV5-1
CASSLDGNTIYF
TGCGCCAGCAGCTTGGATGGGAACACCATATATTTT
>.|.|TRBJ1-1|14|TRBV20-1
CSARDAGLGTEAFF
TGCAGTGCTAGAGATGCAGGGTTGGGGACTGAAGCTTTCTTT
>.|.|TRBJ1-2|15|TRBV11-2
CASSLELQDLYGYTF
TGTGCCAGCAGCTTAGAGTTACAGGACCTCTATGGCTACACCTTC
>few|TRBD1|TRBJ2-2|16|TRBV24-1
CATSDPKRGHTGELFF
TGTGCCACCAGTGACCCGAAGAGGGGGCACACCGGGGAGCTGTTTTTT
>.|TRBD1|TRBJ1-2|16|TRBV5-1
CASSGEPGTGRYGYTF
TGCGCCAGCAGCGGGGAACCCGGGACAGGGCGCTATGGCTACACCTTC
>few|.|TRBJ2-5|16|TRBV5-1
CASSFGGAGTQETQYF
TGCGCCAGCAGCTTTGGGGGTGCCGGGACCCAAGAGACCCAGTACTTC
>.|TRBD1|TRBJ2-5|14|TRBV20-1
CSARIQGLRETQYF
TGCAGTGCACGTATACAGGGGCTCCGGGAGACCCAGTACTTC
>few|.|TRBJ1-3|15|TRBV6-5
CASSYSGSSGNTIYF
TGTGCCAGCAGTTACTCTGGTTCCTCTGGAAACACCATATATTTT
>few|.|TRBJ1-3|14|TRBV9
CASSRGQPVGTIYF
TGTGCCAGCAGCCGTGGACAGCCGGTGGGCACCATATATTTT
>many|TRBD2|TRBJ2-1|15|TRBV7-2
CASSISGGIRPEQFF
TGTGCCAGCAGCATTAGCGGGGGGATCCGTCCTGAGCAGTTCTTC
>.|.|TRBJ2-1|16|TRBV7-9
CASSFQGSSSYNEQFF
TGTGCCAGCAGCTTTCAAGGGTCGAGCTCCTACAATGAGCAGTTCTTC
>few|TRBD2|TRBJ2-1|17|TRBV10-3
CAISESKRGGSYNEQFF
TGTGCCATCAGTGAGTCGAAGCGGGGGGGCTCCTACAATGAGCAGTTCTTC
>.|.|TRBJ2-7|12|TRBV27
CASSLSQGAVYF
TGTGCCAGCAGTTTATCCCAGGGAGCAGTGTACTTC